The 8 T cell receptor beta chains below come from one sample, sequenced in a study of OX40 agonist ivuxolimab in advanced cancers. TCRdb's copy holds only in-frame clones and misses some; the assay was immunoSEQ multiplex PCR. The sample yields about 47,000 clones, approximately 80% seen once. The material was CD4+ or CD8+ T cells sorted from blood, obtained in a trial of the OX40 agonist ivuxolimab. The receptor source for this set is an adult with an advanced solid tumor such as melanoma, head and neck, liver or kidney cancer.

J is TRBJ2-1 and V is TRBV7-8, with a weak D call TRBD2 (6 bases). Between the trimmed V and J ends, which lost 8 bases and 1 base, there was a span of 12 bases. Germline CDR1 SGHVS, CDR2 FQNEAQ. The CDR3 length is 14 residues. In DNA, the CDR3 is TGTGCCAGCCTCCGCGGGAATTCCTACAATGAGCAGTTCTTC. It is translated as CASLRGNSYNEQFF.

The J gene is TRBJ2-4, the V gene TRBV28; D ambiguous. Germline V gene lookup returns CDR1 MDHEN and CDR2 SYDVKM. V gave up 6 bases and J gave up 0 bases, with 12 bases separating them. The CDR3 is 15 residues long. CDR3 nucleotide sequence: TGTGCCAGCAGACCCCAGGAACTAGCCAAAAACATTCAGTACTTC. As protein: CASRPQELAKNIQYF. Full variable domain (remainder filled in from reference TRBV28 and TRBJ2-4): DVKVTQSSRYLVKRTGEKVFLECVQDMDHENMFWYRQDPGLGLRLIYFSYDVKMKEKGDIPEGYSVSREKKERFSLILESASTNQTSMYLCASRPQELAKNIQYFGAGTRLSVL.

This sequence joins TRBV5-6 and TRBJ2-5; D not certain. Trimming shortened V by 1 base and J by 2 bases, and 6 bases separated the two germline ends. The length of the CDR3 is 13 residues. From germline, CDR1 is SGHDT and CDR2 YYEEEE. The CDR3 loop is CASSLTPQETQYF. As DNA, the CDR3 is TGTGCCAGCAGCTTGACACCTCAAGAGACCCAGTACTTC.

This chain connects TRBV5-4 to TRBJ1-4, with 9 nucleotides matching TRBD1. Germline assignment: CDR1 SGHNT and CDR2 YYREEE (reference sequence). This CDR3 region has 15 residues. The V segment lost 2 bases and the J segment 11 bases; nucleotides outside the gene matches: 10. The CDR3, as DNA: TGTGCCAGCAGCTTCCTGGGACAGGGTGCAGGGAAACTGTTTTTT. Translating it yields CASSFLGQGAGKLFF.

The J gene is TRBJ2-1, the V gene TRBV7-8; TRBD2 might be the D (6 bases). The length of the CDR3 is 16 residues. Germline values: CDR1 SGHVS, CDR2 FQNEAQ. V lost 3 bases, J lost 0 bases, and 12 bases lay in between. CDR3: CASSFPGGSSYNEQFF. The CDR3 DNA follows: TGTGCCAGCAGCTTTCCCGGGGGTAGCTCCTACAATGAGCAGTTCTTC. The full variable domain, completed using reference TRBV7-8 and TRBJ2-1, is GAGVSQSPRYKVAKRGQDVALRCDPISGHVSLFWYQQALGQGPEFLTYFQNEAQLDKSGLPSDRFFAERPEGSVSTLKIQRTQQEDSAVYLCASSFPGGSSYNEQFFGPGTRLTVL.

On this clone itself: This specimen includes other DNA sequences encoding the same CDR3. The chain combines TRBV4-3 with TRBJ2-1, with 11 bases fitting TRBD2. This CDR3 region has 15 residues. V lost 1 base to trimming and J lost 6 bases; unmatched junction nucleotides: 2. The germline V gene has CDR1 LGHNA and CDR2 YSLEER. CDR3 in DNA: TGCGCCAGCAGCCAAGGGCTAGCGGGGGGCAATGAGCAGTTCTTC. This gives the protein CASSQGLAGGNEQFF.

The table lists this clone with a count of one. The genes are TRBV7-3 and TRBJ2-2, with D possibly being TRBD2 (5 bases). Trimming left V 5 bases short and J 7 bases short, with 17 bases between. The CDR3 extends over 15 amino acids. Germline-derived CDR1 and CDR2 are SGHTA and FQGTGA. CDR3 protein: CASSPDQEAIGELFF. In DNA form, the CDR3 reads TGTGCCAGCAGCCCAGACCAGGAGGCTATCGGGGAGCTGTTTTTT.

The CDR3 region is CASGEGANTGELFF. In DNA, the CDR3 is TGTGCCAGCGGGGAGGGGGCGAACACCGGGGAGCTGTTTTTT. The chain joins TRBV27 to TRBJ2-2; the D gene is possibly TRBD2 (7 bases). The CDR3 sequence is 14 residues long. V was shortened by 8 bases and J by 0 bases, with 10 bases between the two germline ends. Germline V gene sequence: CDR1 MNHEY, CDR2 SMNVEV (reference sequence).